What follows are 5 T cell receptor beta chains derived from one specimen sequenced in a study of shared clonotypes between healthy human individuals. The data were produced by immunoSEQ multiplex PCR, yet TCRdb's version contains in-frame clones alone and is incomplete. Of some 2,500,000 clones in the sample, about 90% are singletons; the top ten hold 0.37%. Material: naive CD4+ T cells from PBMCs. Subset meaning: CD45RA+ positively selected. These receptors were obtained from a man aged 18 to 29 in good health. Some clones in this sample may be carry-over from other donors' samples.

The chain has TRBV23-1 and TRBJ1-5; no firm D call. TRBV23-1 is an ORF for which the function is uncertain. V was clipped by 3 bases and J by 10 bases, with 7 bases between them. The CDR3 length is 11 residues. In DNA form, the CDR3 reads TGCGCCAGCAGTCAGCGAGGACCCCAGCATTTT. Protein: CASSQRGPQHF.

The rearrangement joins TRBV5-1 to TRBJ1-3; 8 bases fit TRBD1. With V trimmed by 4 bases and J by 0 bases, 6 bases remained unmatched. This CDR3 has 16 amino acids. Germline V CDR1 and CDR2: SGHRS, YFSETQ. The CDR3 is CASSRATGGSGNTIYF. DNA for the CDR3: TGCGCCAGCAGCCGGGCCACAGGGGGCTCTGGAAACACCATATATTTT.

Note on this clone: The same CDR3 is also encoded by other DNA sequences in this sample. The chain has TRBV29-1 and TRBJ2-3, with no clear D. Trimming took 3 bases from V and 3 from J, leaving 7 bases between them. The CDR3 runs to 12 residues. From germline, CDR1 is SQVTM and CDR2 ANQGSEA. This CDR3 is CSVDKGTDTQYF. In DNA form, the CDR3 reads TGCAGCGTTGACAAGGGTACAGATACGCAGTATTTT.

V and J are TRBV2 and TRBJ1-2; D is possibly TRBD1 (5 bases). CDR1 and CDR2 (germline): SNHLY, FYNNEI. V was shortened by 5 bases and J by 4 bases, with 11 bases between the two germline ends. The CDR3 consists of 13 residues. This CDR3 is CASSTDKLYGYTF. CDR3 DNA: TGTGCCAGCAGTACGGACAAGCTCTATGGCTACACCTTC.

The chain is built from TRBV6-6 and TRBJ2-1; TRBD1 aligns across 9 bases. Germline V CDR1 and CDR2: MNHNY, SVGAGI (reference sequence). CDR3 length: 15 amino acids. V lost 5 bases, J lost 9 bases, and 11 bases stayed unmatched. The DNA of the CDR3 is TGTGCCAGCAGTAAAAACCGGGACAGGGTGGGTGAGCAGTTCTTC. Translating gives CASSKNRDRVGEQFF.